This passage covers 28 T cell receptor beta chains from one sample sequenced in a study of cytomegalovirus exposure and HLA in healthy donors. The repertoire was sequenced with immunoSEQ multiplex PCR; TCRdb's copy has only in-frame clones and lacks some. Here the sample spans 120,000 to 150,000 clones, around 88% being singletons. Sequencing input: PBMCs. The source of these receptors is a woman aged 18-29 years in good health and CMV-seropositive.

The CDR3 coding sequence is TGTGCCACCGGCCTCGACAGGGGGCGTGAAAAACTGTTTTTT. Amino acid sequence: CATGLDRGREKLFF. This rearrangement joins TRBV2 to TRBJ1-4, with TRBD1 identical over 10 bases. Germline V gene data show CDR1 as SNHLY and CDR2 as FYNNEI. The CDR3 consists of 14 residues. V gave up 10 bases and J gave up 7 bases; unmatched junction bases: 9.

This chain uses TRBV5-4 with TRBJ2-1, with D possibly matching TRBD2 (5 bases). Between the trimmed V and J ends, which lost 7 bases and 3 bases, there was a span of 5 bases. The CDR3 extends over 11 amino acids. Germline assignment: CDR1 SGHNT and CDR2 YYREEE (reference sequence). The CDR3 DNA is TGTGCCAGCCGGGACTACAATGAGCAGTTCTTC. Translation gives CASRDYNEQFF. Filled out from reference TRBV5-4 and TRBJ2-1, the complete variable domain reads ETGVTQSPTHLIKTRGQQVTLRCSSQSGHNTVSWYQQALGQGPQFIFQYYREEENGRGNFPPRFSGLQFPNYSSELNVNALELDDSALYLCASRDYNEQFFGPGTRLTVL.

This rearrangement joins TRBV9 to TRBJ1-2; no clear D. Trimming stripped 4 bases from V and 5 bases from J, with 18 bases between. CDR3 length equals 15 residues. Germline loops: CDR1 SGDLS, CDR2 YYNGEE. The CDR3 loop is CASSPPFGVSYGYTF. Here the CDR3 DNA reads TGTGCCAGCAGCCCCCCCTTCGGGGTATCGTATGGCTACACCTTC.

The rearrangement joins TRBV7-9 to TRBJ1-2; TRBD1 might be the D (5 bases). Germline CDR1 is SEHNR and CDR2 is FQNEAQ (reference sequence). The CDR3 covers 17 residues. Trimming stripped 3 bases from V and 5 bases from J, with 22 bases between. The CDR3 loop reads CASSLSGSPGKVYGYTF. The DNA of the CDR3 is TGTGCCAGCAGCTTGTCGGGCAGTCCAGGGAAGGTTTATGGCTACACCTTC.

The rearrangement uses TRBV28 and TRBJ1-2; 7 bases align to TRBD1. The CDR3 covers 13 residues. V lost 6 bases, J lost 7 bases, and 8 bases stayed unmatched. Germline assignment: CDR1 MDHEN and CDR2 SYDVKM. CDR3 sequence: CASRRDRLSGYTF. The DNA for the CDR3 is TGTGCCAGCAGGCGGGACAGATTGTCTGGCTACACCTTC.

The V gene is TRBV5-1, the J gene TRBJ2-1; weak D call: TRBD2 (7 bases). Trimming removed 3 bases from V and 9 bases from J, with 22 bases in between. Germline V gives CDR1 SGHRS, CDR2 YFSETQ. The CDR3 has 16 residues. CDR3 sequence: CASSSGAGGGPGEQFF. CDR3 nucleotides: TGCGCCAGCAGCTCCGGTGCTGGGGGGGGCCCCGGTGAGCAGTTCTTC.

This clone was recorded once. CDR3 loop: CASSLSGQANTGELFF. As DNA, the CDR3 is TGCGCCAGCAGCTTGTCCGGCCAGGCGAACACCGGGGAGCTGTTTTTT. The genes are TRBV5-1 and TRBJ2-2; no clear D. In germline, CDR1 is SGHRS, CDR2 YFSETQ. CDR3 length: 16 amino acids. V was cut by 1 base and J by 0 bases, with 10 bases left in between.

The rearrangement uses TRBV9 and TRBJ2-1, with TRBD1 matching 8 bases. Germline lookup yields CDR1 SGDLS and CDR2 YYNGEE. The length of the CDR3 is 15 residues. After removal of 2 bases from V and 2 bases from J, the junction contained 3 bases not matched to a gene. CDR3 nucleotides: TGTGCCAGCAGCGTGACAGGGGAGGCCTACAATGAGCAGTTCTTC. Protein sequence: CASSVTGEAYNEQFF.

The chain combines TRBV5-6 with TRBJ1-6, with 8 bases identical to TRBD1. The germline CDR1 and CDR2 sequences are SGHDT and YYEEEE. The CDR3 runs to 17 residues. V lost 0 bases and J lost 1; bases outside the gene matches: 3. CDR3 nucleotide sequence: TGTGCCAGCAGCTTGGCAGGGGGCGCGTCCTATAATTCACCCCTCCACTTT. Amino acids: CASSLAGGASYNSPLHF.

CDR3 loop: CASSPDRDNTGELFF. CDR3 coding DNA: TGTGCCAGCAGCCCCGACAGGGATAACACCGGGGAGCTGTTTTTT. The V gene is TRBV7-3, the J gene TRBJ2-2; 7 positions match TRBD1. This CDR3 has 15 residues. V was clipped by 5 bases and J by 2 bases; unmatched bases: 5. CDR1 and CDR2 (germline): SGHTA, FQGTGA.

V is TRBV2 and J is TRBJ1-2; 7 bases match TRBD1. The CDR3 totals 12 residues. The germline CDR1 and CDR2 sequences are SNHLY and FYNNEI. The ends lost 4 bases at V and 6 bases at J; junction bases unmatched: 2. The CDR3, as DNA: TGTGCCAGCAGTGGACAGGGAAATGGCTACACCTTC. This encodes CASSGQGNGYTF.

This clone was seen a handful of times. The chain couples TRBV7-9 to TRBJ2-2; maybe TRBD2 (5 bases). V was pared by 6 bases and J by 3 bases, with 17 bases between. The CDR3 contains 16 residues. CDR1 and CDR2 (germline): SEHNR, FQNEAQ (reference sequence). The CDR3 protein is CASSGRGQQDTGELFF. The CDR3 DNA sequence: TGTGCCAGCAGTGGGCGAGGGCAGCAGGACACCGGGGAGCTGTTTTTT.

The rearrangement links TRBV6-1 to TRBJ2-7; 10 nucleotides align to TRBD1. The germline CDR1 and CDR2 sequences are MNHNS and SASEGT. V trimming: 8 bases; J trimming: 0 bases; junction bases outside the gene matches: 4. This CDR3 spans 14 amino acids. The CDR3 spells CASAGTGVSYEQYF. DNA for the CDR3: TGTGCCAGCGCCGGGACAGGGGTCTCCTACGAGCAGTACTTC.

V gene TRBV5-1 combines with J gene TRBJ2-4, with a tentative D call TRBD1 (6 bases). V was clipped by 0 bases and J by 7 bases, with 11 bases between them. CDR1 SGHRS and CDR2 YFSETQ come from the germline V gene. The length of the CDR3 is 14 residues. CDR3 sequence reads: CASSLEQGRNIQYF. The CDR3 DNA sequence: TGCGCCAGCAGCTTGGAACAGGGTAGGAACATTCAGTACTTC.

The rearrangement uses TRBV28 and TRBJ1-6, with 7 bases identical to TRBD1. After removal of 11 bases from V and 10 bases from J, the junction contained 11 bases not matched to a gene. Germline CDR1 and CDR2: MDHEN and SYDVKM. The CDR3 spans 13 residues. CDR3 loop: CAYTDRVGSPLHF. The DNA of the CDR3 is TGTGCCTACACCGACAGGGTTGGCTCACCCCTCCACTTT.

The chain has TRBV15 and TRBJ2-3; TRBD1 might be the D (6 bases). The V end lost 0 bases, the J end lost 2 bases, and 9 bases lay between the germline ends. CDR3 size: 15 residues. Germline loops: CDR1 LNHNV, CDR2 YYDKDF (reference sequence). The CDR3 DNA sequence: TGTGCCACCAGCAGAGATGGGGGCTACACAGATACGCAGTATTTT. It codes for CATSRDGGYTDTQYF. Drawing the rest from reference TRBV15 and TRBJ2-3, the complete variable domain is DAMVIQNPRYQVTQFGKPVTLSCSQTLNHNVMYWYQQKSSQAPKLLFHYYDKDFNNEADTPDNFQSRRPNTSFCFLDIRSPGLGDTAMYLCATSRDGGYTDTQYFGPGTRLTVL.

The CDR3 DNA follows: TGTGCCACCAGCAGAGATCGAGCGGATGGCTACACCTTC. Protein: CATSRDRADGYTF. The chain couples TRBV15 to TRBJ1-2; D is unresolved. Germline loops: CDR1 LNHNV, CDR2 YYDKDF (reference sequence). The V gene lost 0 bases and the J gene lost 6 bases, with 8 bases spanning the gap. This CDR3 region has 13 residues.

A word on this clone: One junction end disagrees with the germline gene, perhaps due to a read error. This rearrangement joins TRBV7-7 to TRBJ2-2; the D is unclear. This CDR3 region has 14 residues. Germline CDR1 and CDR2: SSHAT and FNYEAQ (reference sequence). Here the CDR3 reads CASSLGRNTGELFF. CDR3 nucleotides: TGTGCTAGCAGCTTAGGCAGGAACACCGGGGAGCTGTTTTTT.

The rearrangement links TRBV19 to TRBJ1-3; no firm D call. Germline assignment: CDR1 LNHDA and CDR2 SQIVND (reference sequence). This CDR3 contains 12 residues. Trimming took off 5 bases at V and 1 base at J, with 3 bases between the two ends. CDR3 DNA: TGTGCCAGTAGTCGGTCTGGAAACACCATATATTTT. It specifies CASSRSGNTIYF.

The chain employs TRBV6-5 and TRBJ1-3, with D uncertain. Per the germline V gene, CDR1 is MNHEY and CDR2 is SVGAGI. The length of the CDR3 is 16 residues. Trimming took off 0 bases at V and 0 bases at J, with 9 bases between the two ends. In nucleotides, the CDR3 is TGTGCCAGCAGTTACTCGACTGGAGACTCTGGAAACACCATATATTTT. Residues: CASSYSTGDSGNTIYF.

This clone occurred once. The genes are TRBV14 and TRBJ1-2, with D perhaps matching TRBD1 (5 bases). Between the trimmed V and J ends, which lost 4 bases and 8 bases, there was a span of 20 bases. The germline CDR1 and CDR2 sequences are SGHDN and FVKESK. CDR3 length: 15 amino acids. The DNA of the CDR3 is TGTGCCAGCAGCCCCCTGGACATCTCGTGGGAAGGCTACACCTTC. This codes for CASSPLDISWEGYTF.

In nucleotides, the CDR3 is TGTGCCAGCAGTGAACCAGGGGGAGGTCAGCCCCAGCATTTT. Amino acid sequence: CASSEPGGGQPQHF. The J gene is TRBJ1-5, the V gene TRBV25-1, with 7 bases aligning to TRBD1. Germline CDR1 and CDR2: MGHDK and SYGVNS. J gave up 6 bases and V 2 bases, and 4 bases lay outside the gene matches. The CDR3 has 14 amino acids.

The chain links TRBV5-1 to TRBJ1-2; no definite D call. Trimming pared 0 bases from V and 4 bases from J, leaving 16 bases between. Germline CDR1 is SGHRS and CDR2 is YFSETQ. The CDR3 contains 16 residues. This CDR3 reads CASSLVPTSDPYGYTF. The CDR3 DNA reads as TGCGCCAGCAGCTTGGTCCCGACATCCGACCCCTATGGCTACACCTTC.

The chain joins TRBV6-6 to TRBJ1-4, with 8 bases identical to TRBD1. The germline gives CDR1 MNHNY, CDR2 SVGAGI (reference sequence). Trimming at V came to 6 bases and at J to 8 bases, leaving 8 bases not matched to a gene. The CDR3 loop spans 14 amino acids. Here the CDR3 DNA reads TGTGCCAGCAGCCCAGGGGGCTTAGGAGAAAAACTGTTTTTT. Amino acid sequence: CASSPGGLGEKLFF.

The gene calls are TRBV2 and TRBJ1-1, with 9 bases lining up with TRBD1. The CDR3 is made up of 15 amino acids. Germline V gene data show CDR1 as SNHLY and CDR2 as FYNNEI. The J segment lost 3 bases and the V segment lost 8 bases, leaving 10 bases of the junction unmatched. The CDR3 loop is CASGRQGGSDTEAFF. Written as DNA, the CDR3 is TGTGCCAGCGGACGACAGGGGGGGTCCGACACTGAAGCTTTCTTT.

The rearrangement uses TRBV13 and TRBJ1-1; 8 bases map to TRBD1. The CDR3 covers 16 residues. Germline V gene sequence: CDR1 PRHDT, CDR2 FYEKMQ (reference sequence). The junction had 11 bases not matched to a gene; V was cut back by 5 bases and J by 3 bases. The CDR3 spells CASSPTQGARDTEAFF. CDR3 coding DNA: TGTGCCAGCAGCCCTACTCAGGGGGCGCGGGACACTGAAGCTTTCTTT. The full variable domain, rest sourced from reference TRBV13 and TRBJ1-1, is AAGVIQSPRHLIKEKRETATLKCYPIPRHDTVYWYQQGPGQDPQFLISFYEKMQSDKGSIPDRFSAQQFSDYHSELNMSSLELGDSALYFCASSPTQGARDTEAFFGQGTRLTVV.

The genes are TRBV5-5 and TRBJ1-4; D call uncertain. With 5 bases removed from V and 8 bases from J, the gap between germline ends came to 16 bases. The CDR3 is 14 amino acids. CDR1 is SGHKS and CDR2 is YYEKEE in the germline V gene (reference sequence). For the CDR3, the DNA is TGTGCCAGCAGGAAGGAACCGGGAGGGGAAAAACTGTTTTTT. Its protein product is CASRKEPGGEKLFF.

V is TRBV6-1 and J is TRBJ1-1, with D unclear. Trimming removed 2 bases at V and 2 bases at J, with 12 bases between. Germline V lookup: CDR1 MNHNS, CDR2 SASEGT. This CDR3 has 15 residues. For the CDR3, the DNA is TGTGCCAGCAGTGAAAATCCCCTAGATAACACTGAAGCTTTCTTT. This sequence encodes CASSENPLDNTEAFF.